This TCR beta chain was retrieved from a study of T cells in Graves' hyperthyroidism and ophthalmopathy (dated by TCRdb to between 2018 and 2020). Regarding the research as a whole: Peripheral blood was sampled at the time of initial diagnosis, prior to any treatment. TCR V-J signatures able to tell the groups apart were searched for in a discovery cohort of 90 to 100 patients, of whom 43 had Graves' ophthalmopathy and roughly 57 had stable Graves' hyperthyroidism. Prospective prediction of ophthalmopathy was tested in an independent validation cohort of fewer than 20 hyperthyroidism patients and 15 to 17 patients who later progressed to ophthalmopathy. For training and testing, the 100 or so patients in the discovery cohort were randomly divided in a 7:3 ratio. In addition, the study compared T-cell repertoires in thyroid tissue and in blood from over 5 Graves' hyperthyroidism patients. Once sampling was done, hyperthyroidism patients were given methimazole at a starting dose of 30 mg daily, whereas ophthalmopathy patients were given high-dose intravenous methylprednisolone. The paper reports TCR Vbeta CDR3 sequencing of fewer than 150 peripheral blood samples: around 41 ophthalmopathy, about 75 hyperthyroidism and approximately 17 progressor patients. General findings and caveats noted by the study authors: A 13 V-J signature model separated ophthalmopathy from stable hyperthyroidism, with around 90% sensitivity and about 81% specificity in cross-validation and 80%/75% in testing. Sample size was not statistically predetermined, and blinding of investigators to group allocation was not performed. In validation, progression to ophthalmopathy was predicted by the model with more than 65% sensitivity and just over 72% specificity, a median of approximately 6.5 months before onset. Blood samples also contained most of the expanded thyroid clonotypes (frequency above 0.001), which suggests that blood repertoires may reflect thyroid immune responses.

Remarks on this clonotype: The antigen this receptor binds is unknown. A read error may be the cause here, since a much bigger clone is one base away.

A patient counted as having stable Graves' hyperthyroidism if no progression to ophthalmopathy occurred over 18 months of follow-up. Hyperthyroidism patients were newly diagnosed, with disease duration under 2 months, and aged 18 to 65 years. The study excluded patients with uncontrolled infections, other autoimmune diseases, pregnancy or lactation. Diagnoses relied on clinical symptoms, serum thyroxine and TRAb, thyroid ultrasound and orbital computed tomography. Ficoll-Paque density gradient centrifugation was used to isolate PBMCs from 10 ml of fresh peripheral blood. Total RNA was extracted using Trizol reagent, and RNA quality was assessed on an Agilent 2100 Bioanalyzer. Amplification of TCR beta CDR3 regions was carried out from RNA transcripts. The first round of RT-PCR for the TCR CDR3 was performed with the HTBI primer set and the Qiagen OneStep RT-PCR kit. A second multiplex PCR round built the libraries, followed by size selection and purification. Sequencing of the libraries was done on an Illumina HiSeq2000 using paired-end 100 bp reads. As for the authors' bioinformatics: SOAPnuke was used to process the raw data, removing reads that contained adapters or uncalled bases, had a mean Phred below 15, or lacked an exact match to the constant primer or identifier. High-quality paired reads were merged using COPE v1.2.5, and each unique nucleotide sequence was defined as a clonotype. Clonotypes were aligned to IMGT TRBV, TRBD and TRBJ reference segments using MiTCR v1.1. The analysis included only V-J combinations with a frequency above 0.0001, which together covered over 98% of the repertoires. A TCS score was defined as the ratio of F50 (clonal expansion) to E x V (chaos), with BLOSUM62-based TCRdist applied between CDR3 peptides within each V-J. Welch's t-statistics and random forest reduced several hundred V-J features to roughly 13, which were used in a naive Bayes classifier (R e1071). TCRdb cleaned the public reads at Q25 with fastp, built clones with MiXCR and kept in-frame beta chains. Under each unique CDR3 protein, matching rows form one entry showing the most common genes and DNA. Here the V and J calls rest on TCRdb's processing, not on the authors' analysis. The sample profile shows 500,000 to 650,000 distinct CDR3 sequences; about 14% of them were found once. About 15% of the sample goes to the ten largest clones.

The CDR3 runs 14 residues from the cysteine to the phenylalanine. The CDR3 DNA has 42 bases and is translated from base 1. CDR1 and CDR2, per the germline V gene, are MNHNS and SASEGT. The sample consisted of blood. This receptor was identified in a woman between 35 and 50 years old with Graves' hyperthyroidism. The chain is assembled from TRBV6-1 and TRBJ1-2, and TRBD1 matches 10 of the central bases. CDR3 reads: CASRSGQGLYGCTF. The DNA sequence follows: TGTGCCAGCAGATCGGGACAGGGGCTTTATGGCTGCACCTTC.